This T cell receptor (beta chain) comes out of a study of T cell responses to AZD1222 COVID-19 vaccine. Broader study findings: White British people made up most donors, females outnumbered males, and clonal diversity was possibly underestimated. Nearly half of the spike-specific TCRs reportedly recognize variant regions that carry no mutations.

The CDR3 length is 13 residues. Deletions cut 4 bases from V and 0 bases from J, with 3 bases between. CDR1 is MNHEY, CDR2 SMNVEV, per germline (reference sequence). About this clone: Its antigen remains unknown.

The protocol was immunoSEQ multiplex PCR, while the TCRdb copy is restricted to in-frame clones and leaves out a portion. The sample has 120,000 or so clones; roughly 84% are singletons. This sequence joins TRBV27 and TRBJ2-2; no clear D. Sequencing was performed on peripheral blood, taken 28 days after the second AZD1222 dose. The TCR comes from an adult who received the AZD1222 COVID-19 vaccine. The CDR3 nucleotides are TGTGCCAGCAGTTATCCGAACACCGGGGAGCTGTTTTTT. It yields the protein CASSYPNTGELFF.